This is a list of T cell receptor beta chains from one sample in a study of shared clonotypes between healthy human individuals. Sequenced by immunoSEQ multiplex PCR; TCRdb stores in-frame clones only, minus some. Of over 1.4 million clones listed, around 95% are singletons. The material sequenced was naive CD4+ T cells sorted from blood. These receptors came from a man aged 25 to 40 in good health. CDR3s include the opening cysteine and the closing phenylalanine or tryptophan. The order of the fields is V gene, D gene, J gene, clone size, CDR3 protein, CDR3 DNA. D genes are given only for firm matches. Clone size is given for some rows only: seen once, a few or many times, or a class if the clone is expanded.

TRBV7-2,TRBD1,TRBJ1-5,once,CASSLQTGANQPQHF,TGTGCCAGCAGCTTACAAACAGGGGCCAACCAGCCCCAGCATTTT
TRBV12-5,NA,TRBJ2-5,few,CASGLVGGETQYF,TGTGCTAGTGGTTTGGTTGGGGGAGAGACCCAGTACTTC
TRBV11-2,NA,TRBJ2-1,NA,CASSGLDGISNEQFF,TGTGCCAGCAGCGGCCTCGACGGCATATCCAATGAGCAGTTCTTC
TRBV7-8,TRBD2,TRBJ2-1,NA,CASSSTSGGYNEQFF,TGTGCCAGCAGCTCAACTAGCGGGGGGTACAATGAGCAGTTCTTC
TRBV19,NA,TRBJ1-1,NA,CASSLWQNTEAFF,TGTGCCAGTAGCCTTTGGCAGAACACTGAAGCTTTCTTT
TRBV5-1,NA,TRBJ2-1,NA,CASSLGKGVPGRNEQFF,TGCGCCAGCAGCTTAGGGAAAGGGGTGCCAGGGAGGAATGAGCAGTTCTTC
TRBV19,NA,TRBJ2-7,once,CASKGGPSSYEQYF,TGTGCCAGTAAGGGGGGACCTAGCTCCTACGAGCAGTACTTC
TRBV6-1,NA,TRBJ2-7,NA,CASSVYLGTTSYEQYF,TGTGCCAGCAGTGTTTACCTGGGCACTACCTCCTACGAGCAGTACTTC
TRBV28,NA,TRBJ2-7,NA,CASRGPGFEQYF,TGTGCCTCCCGGGGACCAGGGTTCGAGCAGTACTTC
TRBV5-4,TRBD2,TRBJ2-1,NA,CASSFTSGGYNEQFF,TGTGCCAGCAGCTTTACTAGCGGAGGGTACAATGAGCAGTTCTTC
TRBV27,NA,TRBJ2-3,NA,CASSLDWGADTQYF,TGTGCCAGCAGTTTAGACTGGGGGGCAGATACGCAGTATTTT
TRBV28,NA,TRBJ1-1,NA,CASSEDSYTEAFF,TGTGCCAGCAGCGAGGACAGCTACACTGAAGCTTTCTTT
TRBV29-1,NA,TRBJ2-1,NA,CSGTSGRLGNEQFF,TGCAGCGGAACGTCGGGGAGGCTAGGCAATGAGCAGTTCTTC
TRBV28,NA,TRBJ2-3,NA,CASGAGDTQYF,TGTGCCAGCGGGGCGGGAGATACGCAGTATTTT
TRBV5-6,NA,TRBJ2-7,NA,CASSPRWAPNEQYF,TGTGCCAGCAGCCCCAGGTGGGCTCCTAACGAGCAGTACTTC
TRBV28,NA,TRBJ1-3,NA,CASSGGPSGNTIYF,TGTGCCAGCAGTGGCGGTCCCTCTGGAAACACCATATATTTT
TRBV6-5,NA,TRBJ1-1,NA,CASSYGVASLNTEAFF,TGTGCCAGCAGTTACGGGGTGGCCAGCCTAAACACTGAAGCTTTCTTT
TRBV19,NA,TRBJ2-3,NA,CGSGPGGADTQYF,TGTGGGTCGGGACCCGGGGGCGCAGATACGCAGTATTTT
TRBV7-3,NA,TRBJ2-3,NA,CASSPGQGITDTQYF,TGTGCCAGCAGCCCCGGCCAGGGCATCACAGATACGCAGTATTTT
TRBV11-2,TRBD1,TRBJ2-7,NA,CASSIGGTGFYEQYF,TGTGCCAGCAGCATCGGCGGGACAGGATTTTACGAGCAGTACTTC
TRBV27,NA,TRBJ2-7,NA,CASRQSGYYEQYF,TGTGCCAGCCGACAGTCTGGCTACTACGAGCAGTACTTC
TRBV18,NA,TRBJ2-7,NA,CASSPQRDYEQYF,TGTGCCAGCTCACCCCAGCGAGACTACGAGCAGTACTTC
TRBV27,NA,TRBJ2-4,NA,CASRGFLAKNIQYF,TGTGCCAGCAGAGGTTTTCTAGCCAAAAACATTCAGTACTTC
TRBV6-5,NA,TRBJ2-5,once,CASRLPGRETQYF,TGTGCCAGCAGGTTACCAGGGAGAGAGACCCAGTACTTC